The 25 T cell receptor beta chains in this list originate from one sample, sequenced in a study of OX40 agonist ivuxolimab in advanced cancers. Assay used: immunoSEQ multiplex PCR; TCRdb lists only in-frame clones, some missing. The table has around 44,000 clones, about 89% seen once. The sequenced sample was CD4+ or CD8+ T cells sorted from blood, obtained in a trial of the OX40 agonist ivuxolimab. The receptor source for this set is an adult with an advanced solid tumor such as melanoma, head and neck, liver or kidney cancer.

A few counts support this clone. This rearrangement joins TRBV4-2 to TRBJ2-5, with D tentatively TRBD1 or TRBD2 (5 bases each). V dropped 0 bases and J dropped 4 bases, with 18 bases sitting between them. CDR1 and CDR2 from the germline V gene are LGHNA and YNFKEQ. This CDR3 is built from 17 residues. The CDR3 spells CASSQDLGDPLGETQYF. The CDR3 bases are TGTGCCAGCAGCCAAGATCTGGGGGACCCCCTGGGAGAGACCCAGTACTTC.

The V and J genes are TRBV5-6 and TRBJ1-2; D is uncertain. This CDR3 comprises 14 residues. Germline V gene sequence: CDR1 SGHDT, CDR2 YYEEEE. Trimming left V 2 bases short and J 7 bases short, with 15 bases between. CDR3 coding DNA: TGTGCCAGCAGCTTACCGCCACCACTCGGTGGCTACACCTTC. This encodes CASSLPPPLGGYTF.

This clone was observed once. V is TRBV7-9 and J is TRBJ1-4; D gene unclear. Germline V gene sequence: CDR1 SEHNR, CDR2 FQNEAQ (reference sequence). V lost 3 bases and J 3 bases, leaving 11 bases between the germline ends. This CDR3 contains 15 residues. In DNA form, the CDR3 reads TGTGCCAGCAGCTTCGAGATAAAGCCTAATGAAAAACTGTTTTTT. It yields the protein CASSFEIKPNEKLFF.

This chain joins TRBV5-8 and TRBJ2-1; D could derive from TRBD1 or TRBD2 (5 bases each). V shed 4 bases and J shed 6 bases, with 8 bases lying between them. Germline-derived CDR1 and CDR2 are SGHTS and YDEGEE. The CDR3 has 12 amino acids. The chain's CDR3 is CASSGGVNEQFF. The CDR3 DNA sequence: TGTGCCAGCAGCGGGGGAGTCAATGAGCAGTTCTTC.

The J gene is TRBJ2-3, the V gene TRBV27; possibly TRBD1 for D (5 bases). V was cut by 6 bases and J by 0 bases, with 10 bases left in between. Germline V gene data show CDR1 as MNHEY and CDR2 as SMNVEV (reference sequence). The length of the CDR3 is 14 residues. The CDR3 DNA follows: TGTGCCAGCAGCCCGACAGCTAGCACAGATACGCAGTATTTT. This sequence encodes CASSPTASTDTQYF.

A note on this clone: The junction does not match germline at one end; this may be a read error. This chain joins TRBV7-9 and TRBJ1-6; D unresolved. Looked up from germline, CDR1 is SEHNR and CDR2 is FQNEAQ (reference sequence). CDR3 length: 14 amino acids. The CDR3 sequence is CASSLASNNSPLHF. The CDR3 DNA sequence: TGTGCCAGCAGCTTAGCCTCCAATAATTCACCCCTCCACTTT.

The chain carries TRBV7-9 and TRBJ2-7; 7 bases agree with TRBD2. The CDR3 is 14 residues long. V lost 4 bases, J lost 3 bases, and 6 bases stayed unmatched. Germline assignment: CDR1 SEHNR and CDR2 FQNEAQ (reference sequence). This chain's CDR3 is CASSWEGRYYEQYF. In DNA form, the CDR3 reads TGTGCCAGCAGCTGGGAGGGGAGATACTACGAGCAGTACTTC.

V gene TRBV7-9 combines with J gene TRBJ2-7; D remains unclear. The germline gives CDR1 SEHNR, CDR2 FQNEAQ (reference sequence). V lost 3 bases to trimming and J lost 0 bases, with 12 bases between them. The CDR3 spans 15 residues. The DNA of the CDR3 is TGTGCCAGCAGCTTGTCTCGAGACGGCTCCTACGAGCAGTACTTC. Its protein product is CASSLSRDGSYEQYF.

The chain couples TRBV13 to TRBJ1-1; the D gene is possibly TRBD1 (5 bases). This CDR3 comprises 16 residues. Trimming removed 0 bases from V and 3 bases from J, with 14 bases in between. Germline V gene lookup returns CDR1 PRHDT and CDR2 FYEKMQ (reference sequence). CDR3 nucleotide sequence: TGTGCCAGCAGCTTAGGCCGCGGGGTGGGGGACACTGAAGCTTTCTTT. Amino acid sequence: CASSLGRGVGDTEAFF.

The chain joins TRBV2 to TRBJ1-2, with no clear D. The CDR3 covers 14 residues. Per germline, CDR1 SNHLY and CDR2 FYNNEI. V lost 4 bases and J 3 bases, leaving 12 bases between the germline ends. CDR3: CASSGRQDDYGYTF. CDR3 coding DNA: TGTGCCAGCAGTGGACGTCAGGATGACTATGGCTACACCTTC.

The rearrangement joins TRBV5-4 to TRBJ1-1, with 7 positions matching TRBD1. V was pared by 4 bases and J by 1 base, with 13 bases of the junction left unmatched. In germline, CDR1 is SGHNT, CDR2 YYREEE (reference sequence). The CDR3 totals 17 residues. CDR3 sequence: CASSPIPDRVGNTEAFF. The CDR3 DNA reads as TGTGCCAGCAGCCCGATTCCCGACAGGGTTGGGAACACTGAAGCTTTCTTT.

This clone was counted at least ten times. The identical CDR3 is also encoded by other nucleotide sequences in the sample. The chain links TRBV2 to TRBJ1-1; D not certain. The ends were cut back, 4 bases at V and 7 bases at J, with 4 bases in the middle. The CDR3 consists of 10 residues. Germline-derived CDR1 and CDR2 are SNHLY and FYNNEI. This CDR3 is CASSVGEAFF. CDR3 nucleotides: TGTGCCAGCAGTGTGGGTGAAGCTTTCTTT.

In DNA, the CDR3 is TGTGCCAGCAGCTTAGCGGGGGACTACGAGCAGTACTTC. Protein product: CASSLAGDYEQYF. The rearrangement joins TRBV7-6 to TRBJ2-7; possibly TRBD1 or TRBD2 for D (5 bases each). The V gene lost 0 bases and the J gene lost 3 bases, with 6 bases spanning the gap. The CDR3 is made up of 13 amino acids. In germline, CDR1 is SGHVS, CDR2 FNYEAQ.

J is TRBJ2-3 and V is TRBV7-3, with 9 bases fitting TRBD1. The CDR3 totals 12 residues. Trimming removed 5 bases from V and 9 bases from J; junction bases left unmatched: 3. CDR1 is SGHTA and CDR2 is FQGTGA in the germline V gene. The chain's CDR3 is CASSDRGGTQYF. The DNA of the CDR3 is TGTGCCAGCAGCGACAGGGGGGGAACGCAGTATTTT. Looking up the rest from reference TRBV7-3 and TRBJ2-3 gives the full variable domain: GAGVSQTPSNKVTEKGKYVELRCDPISGHTALYWYRQSLGQGPEFLIYFQGTGAADDSGLPNDRFFAVRPEGSVSTLKIQRTERGDSAVYLCASSDRGGTQYFGPGTRLTVL.

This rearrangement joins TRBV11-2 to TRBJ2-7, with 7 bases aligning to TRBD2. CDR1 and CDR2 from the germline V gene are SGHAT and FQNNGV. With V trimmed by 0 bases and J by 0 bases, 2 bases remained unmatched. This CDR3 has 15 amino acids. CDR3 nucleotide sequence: TGTGCCAGCAGCTTAGATGCGGGGGACTCCTACGAGCAGTACTTC. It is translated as CASSLDAGDSYEQYF. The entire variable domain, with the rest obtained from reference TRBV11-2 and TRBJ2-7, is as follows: EAGVAQSPRYKIIEKRQSVAFWCNPISGHATLYWYQQILGQGPKLLIQFQNNGVVDDSQLPKDRFSAERLKGVDSTLKIQPAKLEDSAVYLCASSLDAGDSYEQYFGPGTRLTVT.

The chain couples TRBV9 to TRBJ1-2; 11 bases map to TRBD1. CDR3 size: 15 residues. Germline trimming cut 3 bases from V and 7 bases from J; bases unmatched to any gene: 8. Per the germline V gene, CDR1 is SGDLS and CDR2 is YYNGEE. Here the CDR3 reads CASSGTGTGGFGYTF. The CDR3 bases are TGTGCCAGCAGCGGGACCGGGACAGGGGGATTTGGCTACACCTTC.

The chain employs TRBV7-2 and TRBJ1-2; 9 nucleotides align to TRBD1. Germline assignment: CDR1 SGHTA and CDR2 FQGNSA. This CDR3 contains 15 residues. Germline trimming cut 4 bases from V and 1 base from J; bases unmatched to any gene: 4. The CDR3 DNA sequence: TGTGCCAGCAGCTATCCGGGACAGGGTAACTATGGCTACACCTTC. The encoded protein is CASSYPGQGNYGYTF.

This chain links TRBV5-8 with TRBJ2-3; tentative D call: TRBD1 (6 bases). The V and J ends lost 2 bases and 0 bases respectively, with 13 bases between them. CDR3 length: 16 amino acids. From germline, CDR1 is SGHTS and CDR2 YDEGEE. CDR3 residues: CASSFLGTTSTDTQYF. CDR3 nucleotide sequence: TGTGCCAGCAGCTTTCTTGGGACAACTAGCACAGATACGCAGTATTTT.

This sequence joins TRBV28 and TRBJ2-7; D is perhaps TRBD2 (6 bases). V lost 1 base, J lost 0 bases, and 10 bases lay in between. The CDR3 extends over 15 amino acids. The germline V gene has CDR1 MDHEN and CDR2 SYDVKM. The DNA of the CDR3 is TGTGCCAGCAGTTTATTGGCGGGGCCCTCCTACGAGCAGTACTTC. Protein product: CASSLLAGPSYEQYF.

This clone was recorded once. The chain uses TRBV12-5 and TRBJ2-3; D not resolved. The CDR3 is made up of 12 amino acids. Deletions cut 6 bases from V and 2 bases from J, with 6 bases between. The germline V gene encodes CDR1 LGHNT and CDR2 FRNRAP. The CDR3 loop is CASGSITDTQYF. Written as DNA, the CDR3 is TGTGCTAGTGGGTCAATCACAGATACGCAGTATTTT.

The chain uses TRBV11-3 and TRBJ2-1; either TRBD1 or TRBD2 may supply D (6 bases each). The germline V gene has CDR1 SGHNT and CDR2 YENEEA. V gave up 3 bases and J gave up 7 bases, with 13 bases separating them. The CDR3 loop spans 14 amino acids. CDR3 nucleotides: TGTGCCAGCAGCTTCGGGGGCCTCAGGAATGAGCAGTTCTTC. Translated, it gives CASSFGGLRNEQFF.

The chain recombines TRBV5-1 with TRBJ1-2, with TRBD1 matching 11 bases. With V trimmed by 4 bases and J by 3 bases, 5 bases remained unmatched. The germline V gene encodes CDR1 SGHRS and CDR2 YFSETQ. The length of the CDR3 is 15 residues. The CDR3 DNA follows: TGCGCCAGCAGCACCGGACAGGGGGCGGACTATGGCTACACCTTC. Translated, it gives CASSTGQGADYGYTF. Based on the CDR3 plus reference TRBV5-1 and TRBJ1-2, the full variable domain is KAGVTQTPRYLIKTRGQQVTLSCSPISGHRSVSWYQQTPGQGLQFLFEYFSETQRNKGNFPGRFSGRQFSNSRSEMNVSTLELGDSALYLCASSTGQGADYGYTFGSGTRLTVV.

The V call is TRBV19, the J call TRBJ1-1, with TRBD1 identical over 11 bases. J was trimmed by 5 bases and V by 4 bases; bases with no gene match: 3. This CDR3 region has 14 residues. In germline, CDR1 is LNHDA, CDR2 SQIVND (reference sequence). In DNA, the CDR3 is TGTGCCAGTAGTAGGGGACAGGGGGTTACTGAAGCTTTCTTT. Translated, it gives CASSRGQGVTEAFF.

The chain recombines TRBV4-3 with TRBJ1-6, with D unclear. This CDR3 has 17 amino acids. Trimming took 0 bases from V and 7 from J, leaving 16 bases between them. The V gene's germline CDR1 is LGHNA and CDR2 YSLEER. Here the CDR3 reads CASSQDQEGVENSPLHF. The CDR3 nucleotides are TGCGCCAGCAGCCAAGATCAAGAGGGAGTTGAAAATTCACCCCTCCACTTT.

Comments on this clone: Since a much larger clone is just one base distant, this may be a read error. CDR3 region: CASSLQSSYEQYF. In nucleotides, the CDR3 is TGTGCCAGCAGCTTACAGAGCTCCTACGAGCAGTACTTC. The chain joins TRBV7-9 to TRBJ2-7; D is unclear. The CDR3 spans 13 residues. CDR1 SEHNR and CDR2 FQNEAQ come from the germline V gene (reference sequence). The germline V and J ends were trimmed by 2 bases and 0 bases, with 5 bases remaining between them.